Sequencing of this TCR beta chain was carried out in a study of tumor-infiltrating lymphocytes in primary liver carcinoma. The trim removed 7 bases at V and 6 bases at J, leaving 16 bases unmatched. The CDR3 sequence is 16 residues long. Germline CDR1 reads SGHAT; CDR2 reads FQNNGV. In this sample, this clonotype turned up once. Joint extraction of RNA and DNA used about 17-31 mg of bulk tissue that was unsorted. The input was around 0.5 ug total RNA; TCR beta cDNA was made from it with a constant-region primer. For TCR beta, libraries were produced by three nested multiplex PCR rounds using slightly modified ARM-PCR. TRBV1-TRBV30 forward primers paired with a C-beta reverse primer drove the first two PCR rounds, approximately 11 cycles each. One entry per CDR3 protein, called by TCRdb with MiXCR from the multiplex PCR reads. The sample contains tens of thousands of distinct CDR3 sequences, roughly 80% of which appear only once.

V usage is TRBV11-2 and J usage is TRBJ1-1, with TRBD1 matching over 8 bases. Sequencing was performed on tumor-adjacent normal liver tissue. This TCR was recovered from a man in his forties or fifties with primary liver carcinoma and hepatitis B virus infection. This CDR3 is CASNLDRTGIDAEAFF. The CDR3 region has the DNA TGTGCCAGCAATTTAGATCGGACAGGGATTGACGCTGAAGCTTTCTTT.